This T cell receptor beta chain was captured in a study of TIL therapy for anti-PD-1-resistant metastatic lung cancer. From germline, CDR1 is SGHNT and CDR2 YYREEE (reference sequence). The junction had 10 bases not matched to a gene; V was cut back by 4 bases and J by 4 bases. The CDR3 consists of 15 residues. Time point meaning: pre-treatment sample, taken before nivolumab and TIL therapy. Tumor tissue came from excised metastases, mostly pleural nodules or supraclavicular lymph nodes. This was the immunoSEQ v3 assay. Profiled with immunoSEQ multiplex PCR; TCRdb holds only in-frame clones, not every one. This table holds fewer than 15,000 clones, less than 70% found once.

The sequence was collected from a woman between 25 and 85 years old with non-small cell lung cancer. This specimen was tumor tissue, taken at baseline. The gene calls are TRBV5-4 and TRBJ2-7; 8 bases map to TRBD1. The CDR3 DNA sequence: TGTGCCAGCAGCCCTGGCCCAGGGGGCGGGTACGAGCAGTACTTC. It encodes CASSPGPGGGYEQYF.